This T cell receptor (beta chain) is drawn from a study of chemoradiotherapy in HPV16-positive cancers. The data were produced by immunoSEQ multiplex PCR, yet TCRdb's version contains in-frame clones alone and is incomplete. This sample has about 7,000 clones, with approximately 79% found just once. The sample here was taken from a patient who underwent chemoradiotherapy. The TCR was taken from a human donor with HPV-associated anogenital cancer.

CDR3 DNA: TGTGCCACCTCCCGTGGGAGGGGGGCCTCCTACGAGCAGTACTTC. Translation: CATSRGRGASYEQYF. V and J are TRBV6-5 and TRBJ2-7; a weak D match, TRBD2 (7 bases). The CDR3 runs to 15 residues. Trimming took off 10 bases at V and 0 bases at J, with 19 bases between the two ends. Germline lookup yields CDR1 MNHEY and CDR2 SVGAGI.